Below, 9 T cell receptor beta chains from the same sample are listed, as sequenced in a study of blood T cell repertoires in COVID-19. This table comes from immunoSEQ multiplex PCR, and its TCRdb copy is limited to in-frame clones, with some not included. This sample has around 200,000 clones, with 85% found just once. The sample consisted of PBMCs or T cells enriched from blood (not recorded which). Receptors originate from a middle-aged man who had recovered from COVID-19.

This clone was found once. CDR3 in amino acids: CSATGNYGYTF. CDR3 DNA sequence: TGCAGCGCTACAGGGAACTATGGCTACACCTTC. The V and J genes are TRBV29-1 and TRBJ1-2; a possible D gene is TRBD1 (6 bases). Germline assignment: CDR1 SQVTM and CDR2 ANQGSEA. V dropped 7 bases and J dropped 2 bases, with 8 bases sitting between them. The CDR3 covers 11 residues.

The rearrangement uses TRBV12-3 or TRBV12-4 and TRBJ1-2; TRBD1 aligns across 8 bases. Trimming took 5 bases from V and 7 from J; bases not matched to a gene: 6. This CDR3 has 13 amino acids. CDR3 loop: CASSTRGQGGYTF. The CDR3 DNA follows: TGTGCCAGCAGTACCCGAGGACAGGGTGGCTACACCTTC.

CDR3 coding DNA: TGTGCCAGCAGCGTAGTGGGGGCGGAAAATGAAAAACTGTTTTTT. It translates to CASSVVGAENEKLFF. The rearrangement links TRBV9 to TRBJ1-4, with a possible D match to TRBD1 (6 bases). Germline CDR1 SGDLS, CDR2 YYNGEE. V was clipped by 0 bases and J by 5 bases, with 11 bases between them. The CDR3 runs 15 residues.

This clone has a single count. V gene TRBV6-5 combines with J gene TRBJ2-1; TRBD2 matches 10 bases. Germline-derived CDR1 and CDR2 are MNHEY and SVGAGI. There are 16 residues in the CDR3. V trimming: 0 bases; J trimming: 7 bases; junction bases outside the gene matches: 6. In nucleotides, the CDR3 is TGTGCCAGCAGTTACTCGGTAGCGGGAGGATCTAATGAGCAGTTCTTC. It encodes CASSYSVAGGSNEQFF.

The chain has TRBV27 and TRBJ2-1; D is unresolved. Germline assignment: CDR1 MNHEY and CDR2 SMNVEV (reference sequence). V shed 3 bases and J shed 5 bases, with 14 bases lying between them. The CDR3 has 15 residues. CDR3 sequence (DNA): TGTGCCAGCAGTTTCACTTCTTTTGCGGACAATGAGCAGTTCTTC. Its translation: CASSFTSFADNEQFF.

The CDR3 DNA follows: TGTGCCACCAGCCAGGGGGCCGGGACTGAAGCTTTCTTT. Amino acid sequence: CATSQGAGTEAFF. This chain joins TRBV6-4 and TRBJ1-1; TRBD1 matches 8 bases. The V gene's germline CDR1 is MRHNA and CDR2 SNTAGT. Trimming took 10 bases from V and 5 from J; bases not matched to a gene: 9. The length of the CDR3 is 13 residues.

The chain employs TRBV15 and TRBJ2-7, with TRBD2 matching 9 bases. The CDR3 extends over 15 amino acids. Germline V gives CDR1 LNHNV, CDR2 YYDKDF (reference sequence). The V segment lost 3 bases and the J segment 2 bases; nucleotides outside the gene matches: 5. CDR3 loop: CATSSRLADAYEQYF. CDR3 DNA sequence: TGTGCCACCAGCAGCAGACTAGCGGACGCCTACGAGCAGTACTTC.

This clone was observed a few times. The chain employs TRBV5-6 and TRBJ2-7; 7 positions match TRBD1. This CDR3 region has 15 residues. Germline CDR1 is SGHDT and CDR2 is YYEEEE. V shed 4 bases and J 4 bases; nucleotides not matched to a gene: 11. Here the CDR3 reads CASSPLPGTEYEQYF. As DNA, the CDR3 is TGTGCCAGCAGCCCTTTGCCCGGGACAGAATACGAGCAGTACTTC.

V usage is TRBV27 and J usage is TRBJ1-2, with D possibly matching TRBD1 (5 bases). This CDR3 spans 13 amino acids. Germline values: CDR1 MNHEY, CDR2 SMNVEV (reference sequence). V was pared by 8 bases and J by 5 bases, with 15 bases between. The chain's CDR3 is CASSPRGGYGYTF. CDR3 DNA sequence: TGTGCCAGCTCACCCCGGGGGGGGTATGGCTACACCTTC.